The 22 T cell receptor beta chains in this list originate from one sample, sequenced in a study of blood T cell repertoires in COVID-19. The assay was immunoSEQ multiplex PCR, and TCRdb's table has in-frame clones only and misses some. Of 250,000 to 300,000 clones in the sample, less than 85% are singletons; the top ten hold under 5.5%. The source material was peripheral blood. The source is a man in his fifties or sixties who had recovered from COVID-19.

The chain links TRBV5-1 to TRBJ1-2, with D maybe TRBD1 (5 bases). The germline V gene encodes CDR1 SGHRS and CDR2 YFSETQ. V was clipped by 2 bases and J by 8 bases, with 13 bases between them. This CDR3 has 13 amino acids. The CDR3 DNA is TGCGCCAGCAGCTTTGGAGGGGAGGAGGGCTACACCTTC. This codes for CASSFGGEEGYTF.

This chain joins TRBV6-5 and TRBJ2-3; possibly TRBD1 for D (6 bases). Germline V gives CDR1 MNHEY, CDR2 SVGAGI. Deletions cut 6 bases from V and 6 bases from J, with 19 bases between. The length of the CDR3 is 15 residues. The CDR3 reads CASSANRVSADTQYF. In DNA, the CDR3 is TGTGCCAGCAGCGCTAACAGGGTTTCGGCGGATACGCAGTATTTT.

Only one count was recorded for this clone. This rearrangement joins TRBV18 to TRBJ2-1; D is ambiguous. This CDR3 region has 12 residues. Germline CDR1 is KGHSH and CDR2 is LQKENI. Trimming pared 2 bases from V and 9 bases from J, leaving 8 bases between. DNA of the CDR3: TGTGCCAGCTCACCAGACACCTTTGAGCAGTTCTTC. Translating it yields CASSPDTFEQFF.

The rearrangement uses TRBV5-4 and TRBJ2-2; TRBD1 matches 11 bases. After removal of 4 bases from V and 1 base from J, the junction contained 3 bases not matched to a gene. CDR3 size: 16 residues. Germline V gene sequence: CDR1 SGHNT, CDR2 YYREEE (reference sequence). The CDR3 DNA reads as TGTGCCAGCAGCCTTGGGACAGGGGGGAACACCGGGGAGCTGTTTTTT. Encoded protein: CASSLGTGGNTGELFF.

This clone occurred once. The chain is built from TRBV3-1 (or the pseudogene TRBV3-2) and TRBJ2-1, with 9 bases aligning to TRBD1. Germline CDR1 and CDR2: LGHDT and YNNKEL (reference sequence). This CDR3 contains 15 residues. The J segment lost 9 bases and the V segment lost 6 bases, leaving 12 bases of the junction unmatched. CDR3 protein: CASSPRTGAVGEQFF. In nucleotides, the CDR3 is TGTGCCAGCAGTCCCAGGACAGGGGCTGTGGGTGAGCAGTTCTTC.

The CDR3 sequence: CASSPRARAETQYF. CDR3 in DNA: TGTGCCAGCTCACCACGGGCAAGAGCAGAGACCCAGTACTTC. The chain has TRBV18 and TRBJ2-5; D gene unclear. V lost 1 base, J lost 4 bases, and 10 bases lay in between. CDR1 KGHSH and CDR2 LQKENI come from the germline V gene. This CDR3 is built from 14 residues.

The chain joins TRBV7-2 to TRBJ2-7; 7 nucleotides line up with TRBD2. V gave up 0 bases and J gave up 10 bases; unmatched junction bases: 12. The CDR3 spans 15 residues. The germline V gene has CDR1 SGHTA and CDR2 FQGNSA. The CDR3 coding sequence is TGTGCCAGCAGCTTAGCGAGCGGCGGGAGAGAGTATCAGTACTTC. It is translated as CASSLASGGREYQYF.

V and J are TRBV12-3 or TRBV12-4 and TRBJ1-6; a weak D match, TRBD1 (6 bases). Deletions cut 6 bases from V and 9 bases from J, with 12 bases between. The length of the CDR3 is 13 residues. The CDR3 bases are TGTGCCAGCAGGCTCAGGGGTGGTTCACCCCTCCACTTT. It translates to CASRLRGGSPLHF.

The V gene is TRBV12-5, the J gene TRBJ1-5, with 9 bases matching TRBD1. Per germline, CDR1 LGHNT and CDR2 FRNRAP. The V and J ends lost 4 bases and 5 bases, in that order; junction bases with no gene match: 9. This CDR3 has 16 amino acids. CDR3 sequence: CASGSTGGNKHQPQHF. In nucleotides, the CDR3 is TGTGCTAGTGGTTCGACAGGGGGTAACAAGCATCAGCCCCAGCATTTT.

This chain links TRBV15 with TRBJ2-7; 7 bases fit TRBD1. The CDR3 spans 16 residues. The germline gives CDR1 LNHNV, CDR2 YYDKDF (reference sequence). V gave up 0 bases and J gave up 0 bases; unmatched junction bases: 5. CDR3 nucleotide sequence: TGTGCCACCAGCAGAGAGAGGGGGACAGTCTCCTACGAGCAGTACTTC. This codes for CATSRERGTVSYEQYF.

The chain links TRBV2 to TRBJ2-4, with 15 bases fitting TRBD2. The CDR3 runs 19 residues. V was pared by 6 bases and J by 0 bases, with 9 bases of the junction left unmatched. Germline values: CDR1 SNHLY, CDR2 FYNNEI. The DNA for the CDR3 is TGTGCCAGCAGCCGACTCCGGACTAGCGGGGGGGTAGCCAAAAACATTCAGTACTTC. Protein sequence: CASSRLRTSGGVAKNIQYF.

The gene calls are TRBV12-3 or TRBV12-4 and TRBJ2-1; a weak D match, TRBD1 (6 bases). V was trimmed by 5 bases and J by 10 bases, leaving 6 bases between them. There are 10 residues in the CDR3. The CDR3 bases are TGTGCCAGCAGTCAGGGGGAGCAGTTCTTC. Translated, it gives CASSQGEQFF.

With regard to this clone: One end of the junction does not line up with germline, which may come from a read error. This chain links TRBV28 with TRBJ2-2; 11 bases fit TRBD2. This CDR3 contains 17 residues. Germline-derived CDR1 and CDR2 are MDHEN and SYDVKM. The CDR3 spells CASSLLAGGPNTGELFF. CDR3 DNA sequence: TGTGCCAGCAGTTTATTAGCGGGAGGGCCGAATACCGGGGAGCTGTTTTTT.

This clone was observed a few times. The chain uses TRBV3-1 (or the pseudogene TRBV3-2) and TRBJ2-3; D may be TRBD1 (5 bases). Germline V CDR1 and CDR2: LGHDT, YNNKEL (reference sequence). CDR3 length: 15 amino acids. The germline V and J ends were trimmed by 1 base and 1 base, with 9 bases remaining between them. The CDR3 sequence is CASSQGRRGTDTQYF. The CDR3 DNA follows: TGTGCCAGCAGCCAAGGGCGCAGGGGCACAGATACGCAGTATTTT.

The rearrangement links TRBV18 to TRBJ1-1; D gene uncertain. Trimming removed 6 bases at V and 0 bases at J, with 11 bases between. The CDR3 runs 14 residues. CDR1 is KGHSH and CDR2 is LQKENI in the germline V gene. The CDR3 protein is CASSKKNMNTEAFF. In DNA, the CDR3 is TGTGCCAGCTCCAAGAAGAACATGAACACTGAAGCTTTCTTT.

The V gene is TRBV15, the J gene TRBJ2-5; TRBD1 agrees at 7 bases. The junction had 3 bases not matched to a gene; V was cut back by 3 bases and J by 5 bases. Germline assignment: CDR1 LNHNV and CDR2 YYDKDF (reference sequence). The CDR3 is made up of 13 amino acids. The CDR3 nucleotides read TGTGCCACCAGCAGGGGACAGCTGGAGACCCAGTACTTC. It translates to CATSRGQLETQYF.

The J gene is TRBJ1-2, the V gene TRBV2; the D is unclear. Germline-derived CDR1 and CDR2 are SNHLY and FYNNEI. Trimming removed 4 bases from V and 4 bases from J, with 10 bases in between. The CDR3 runs to 13 residues. The CDR3 protein is CASSVVVGYGYTF. Written as DNA, the CDR3 is TGTGCCAGCAGTGTCGTAGTCGGCTATGGCTACACCTTC.

The genes are TRBV3-1 (or the pseudogene TRBV3-2) and TRBJ1-6; D may be TRBD1 (6 bases). The ends were cut back, 3 bases at V and 5 bases at J, with 11 bases in the middle. The CDR3 runs 15 residues. The germline V gene encodes CDR1 LGHDT and CDR2 YNNKEL (reference sequence). CDR3 residues: CASSHRQADNSPLHF. CDR3 nucleotide sequence: TGTGCCAGCAGCCACCGACAGGCCGATAATTCACCCCTCCACTTT.

This clone was picked up one time. The chain employs TRBV28 and TRBJ1-4; D is perhaps TRBD1 (5 bases). This CDR3 contains 13 residues. From germline, CDR1 is MDHEN and CDR2 SYDVKM. The ends were cut back, 6 bases at V and 7 bases at J, with 12 bases in the middle. CDR3 sequence (DNA): TGTGCCAGCAGGGGGGGGTCTGGTGAAAAACTGTTTTTT. This sequence encodes CASRGGSGEKLFF.

The chain couples TRBV3-1 (or the pseudogene TRBV3-2) to TRBJ2-5; D ambiguous. The CDR3 length is 16 residues. Germline CDR1 is LGHDT and CDR2 is YNNKEL (reference sequence). V was cut by 3 bases and J by 5 bases, with 19 bases left in between. Here the CDR3 DNA reads TGTGCCAGCAGCCACGGTAGCAGACCGTTTGGGGAGACCCAGTACTTC. Translation: CASSHGSRPFGETQYF.

This sequence joins TRBV11-2 and TRBJ2-7, with D maybe TRBD2 (6 bases). V was clipped by 5 bases and J by 7 bases, with 21 bases between them. The length of the CDR3 is 15 residues. CDR1 and CDR2 (germline): SGHAT, FQNNGV. DNA of the CDR3: TGTGCCAGCAGCCAGGCCGGAGGGGCCCTGGAGGAGCAGTACTTC. Translating it yields CASSQAGGALEEQYF.

The gene calls are TRBV6-1 and TRBJ2-1; the D is unclear. The germline gives CDR1 MNHNS, CDR2 SASEGT. The germline V and J ends were trimmed by 3 bases and 6 bases, with 15 bases remaining between them. The CDR3 runs to 15 residues. This CDR3 reads CASSDVPTLVNEQFF. The CDR3 DNA follows: TGTGCCAGCAGTGATGTACCCACGTTAGTCAATGAGCAGTTCTTC.